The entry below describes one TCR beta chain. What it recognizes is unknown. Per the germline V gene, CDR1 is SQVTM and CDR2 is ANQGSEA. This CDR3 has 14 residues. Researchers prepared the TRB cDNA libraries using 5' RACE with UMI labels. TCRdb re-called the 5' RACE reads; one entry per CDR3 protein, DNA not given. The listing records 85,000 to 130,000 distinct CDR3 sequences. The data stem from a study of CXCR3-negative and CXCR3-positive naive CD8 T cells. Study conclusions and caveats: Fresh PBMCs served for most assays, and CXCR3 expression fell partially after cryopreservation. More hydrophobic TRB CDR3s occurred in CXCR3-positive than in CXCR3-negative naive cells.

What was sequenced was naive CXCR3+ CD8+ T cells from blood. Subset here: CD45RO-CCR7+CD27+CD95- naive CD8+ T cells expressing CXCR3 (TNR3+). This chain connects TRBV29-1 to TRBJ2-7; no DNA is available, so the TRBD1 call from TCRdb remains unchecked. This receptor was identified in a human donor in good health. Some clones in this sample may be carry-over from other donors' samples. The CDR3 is CSVEETGKSYEQYF.